The sequence of this TCR beta chain was determined in a study of beta chain features in type 1 diabetes. Broader study findings: In all four CD4+ subsets, TCRB CDR3 length was significantly, moderately reduced in type 1 diabetes.

Expressed TCRB transcripts got sequenced, as all isolated RNA was reverse transcribed. TCRdb's copy holds only in-frame clones and misses some; the assay was immunoSEQ multiplex PCR. The data contain some 200,000 clones, around 16% of them singletons. The germline V gene has CDR1 SGHNT and CDR2 YYREEE (reference sequence). The trim removed 0 bases at V and 5 bases at J, leaving 7 bases unmatched. This CDR3 has 17 residues. About this clone itself: The antigen is not known.

The chain uses TRBV5-4 and TRBJ2-1; 11 bases match TRBD2. Material for sequencing was naive CD4+ T cells from blood. The source of this sequence is a man between 25 and 39 years old with type 1 diabetes. The CDR3 loop is CASSLAVTSGMDNEQFF. CDR3 nucleotide sequence: TGTGCCAGCAGCTTGGCAGTGACTAGCGGGATGGACAATGAGCAGTTCTTC.